This TCR beta chain was obtained from a study of a mutant IDH1 vaccine in newly diagnosed glioma (TCRdb year 2021). About the investigation overall: Patients received eight vaccinations in weeks 1, 3, 5, 7, 11, 15, 19 and 23, corresponding to visits V03 through V10. Vaccination was initiated 4-6 weeks after radiotherapy alone, or concurrently with temozolomide cycles in the chemotherapy-containing groups. The roughly 30 treated patients were approximately 62% male and around 40% female, with a mean age of roughly 42 years. Before enrollment, patients had received standard therapy of radiotherapy alone, temozolomide alone, or radiochemotherapy with temozolomide; most received the combination. Peripheral blood samples were drawn at six visits, namely V03 (baseline), V05, V07, V10, V12 and V13. Longitudinal TCRB deep sequencing was done for about two dozen treated patients, wherever samples were available for exploratory analyses. The investigation overall reported the following: The authors noted that analyses of patient blood samples could not be reproduced because of sample limitations. Pseudoprogression appeared unrelated to alterations in the top peripheral T cell clonotypes detected by TCRB sequencing. Selection of PBMC samples for TCRB deep sequencing was based on availability. Immune responses induced by the vaccine were seen in 90% to 95% of patients across multiple MHC alleles.

The library was built by means of the immunoSEQ multiplex PCR assay. The hsTCRB Kit was used according to the manufacturer's protocol to amplify rearranged TCR beta chain sequences. Sequencing of TCRB libraries was carried out on an Illumina MiSeq. Under the source paper's analysis protocol: The kit vendor's proprietary platform handled demultiplexing, trimming and gene mapping. TCRdb took this table from immuneACCESS and kept in-frame rearrangements with V and J called. Such tables lack part of the clones; where checked against another copy, unresolved V genes explain under half of the gap, and the rest is unexplained. That table furnishes V, J and clone size, whereas the DNA furnished D and trimming. This sample holds approximately 40,000 clones; about four fifths were observed only once. 2.2% of the sample belongs to the ten largest clones. The germline ends are 9 bases apart after V is trimmed by 5 bases and J by 5 bases. From cysteine to phenylalanine, the CDR3 is 13 amino acids long. The kept DNA is CDR3 alone, 39 bases in frame from the first base. The germline V gene encodes CDR1 MNHEY and CDR2 SMNVEV (reference sequence).

This sample's time point label indicates: week 11, during vaccination. Each vaccine dose was 300 ug of a 20-mer mutant IDH1 peptide in Montanide, given subcutaneously with topical imiquimod. All donors had newly diagnosed IDH1-mutant astrocytomas of WHO grade 3 or 4 that showed loss of nuclear ATRX. The samples were drawn from NOA16, a multicentre, single-arm, open-label phase I trial in Germany that tested a mutant IDH1 peptide vaccine in humans for the first time. Genomic DNA for TCRB sequencing was isolated from EDTA blood with the DNeasy Blood and Tissue Kit. The sample holds one count of this clone. Its binding antigen is unknown. One base away there is no much larger clone; base qualities are not given.

The TCR comes from a middle-aged man with glioma. Here the sequenced sample was PBMCs, taken from a glioma patient whose treatment included an IDH1 peptide vaccine. This sequence uses TRBV27 and TRBJ2-2; no confident D gene assignment can be made. The sequence in DNA is TGTGCCAGCAGTCGGGCGCAGACCGGGGAGCTGTTTTTT. Its translation is CASSRAQTGELFF.